What follows are 15 T cell receptor beta chains derived from one specimen sequenced in a study of T cells expressing NK-cell markers. TCRdb reanalyzed the 5' RACE reads and collapses them to one entry per CDR3 protein, without DNA. Across 350,000 to 400,000 distinct CDR3 sequences, the top ten clones capture around 10% of the sample. The sequenced sample consisted of blood T cells: a sorted CD56 or NKG2C T cell subset, CD4+ or CD8+ T cells, or bulk PBMC T cells (not recorded which). The receptors derive from a woman between 45 and 65 years old in good health.

The chain combines TRBV11-2 with TRBJ1-2; as DNA is missing, the TRBD1 call by TCRdb cannot be tested. The germline V gene has CDR1 SGHAT and CDR2 FQNNGV. The CDR3 is made up of 13 amino acids. The CDR3 loop is CASSLVLQGGYTF.

This chain connects TRBV3-1 to TRBJ1-6; without DNA, the TCRdb call of TRBD1 cannot be checked. The CDR3 has 16 residues. Germline V gene data show CDR1 as LGHDT and CDR2 as YNNKEL (reference sequence). CDR3 protein: CASSGLYTGGRSPLHF.

This chain joins TRBV19 and TRBJ2-2; TCRdb calls TRBD2, which cannot be checked without DNA. Germline lookup yields CDR1 LNHDA and CDR2 SQIVND (reference sequence). The CDR3 is made up of 20 amino acids. CDR3 region: CASSIGQGWREVLNTGELFF.

The rearrangement links TRBV27 to TRBJ1-5; TCRdb's D call of TRBD1 is untestable without DNA. The V gene's germline CDR1 is MNHEY and CDR2 SMNVEV (reference sequence). The CDR3 covers 15 residues. CDR3: CASSRVTGPNQPQHF.

V is TRBV6-5 and J is TRBJ1-2; TCRdb outputs TRBD1, but without DNA this stays unchecked. In germline, CDR1 is MNHEY, CDR2 SVGAGI. This CDR3 contains 13 residues. The CDR3 region is CASSLGLGMRYTF.

The rearrangement links TRBV6-2 or TRBV6-3 to TRBJ2-1; TCRdb's D call of TRBD2 is untestable without DNA. The CDR3 is 16 residues long. Per the germline V gene, CDR1 is MNHEY and CDR2 is SVGEGT. Here the CDR3 reads CASTRSSGRALGEQFF.

The chain is built from TRBV5-1 and TRBJ2-2; without DNA, the TCRdb call of TRBD2 cannot be checked. The CDR3 loop spans 19 amino acids. Germline CDR1 SGHRS, CDR2 YFSETQ. CDR3 sequence reads: CASSLDPSGSLVNTGELFF.

This chain links TRBV6-2 or TRBV6-3 with TRBJ2-3. Germline-derived CDR1 and CDR2 are MNHEY and SVGEGT. The CDR3 is made up of 13 amino acids. This CDR3 reads CASRPDFTDTQYF.

This rearrangement joins TRBV6-4 to TRBJ1-5. Germline V gene data show CDR1 as MRHNA and CDR2 as SNTAGT. The CDR3 spans 14 residues. The CDR3 loop is CASSDYGGNQPQHF.

This rearrangement joins TRBV20-1 to TRBJ2-3; the D call of TRBD2 rests on TCRdb alone, since no DNA is present to check it. Germline V gene sequence: CDR1 DFQATT, CDR2 SNEGSKA (reference sequence). This CDR3 comprises 16 residues. The CDR3 loop reads CSARAGRDRWAYTQYF.

The rearrangement links TRBV5-1 to TRBJ2-6. The germline V gene has CDR1 SGHRS and CDR2 YFSETQ. This CDR3 is 15 amino acids long. The CDR3 sequence is CASSLVGSGANVLTF. Complete variable domain (other parts from reference TRBV5-1 and TRBJ2-6): KAGVTQTPRYLIKTRGQQVTLSCSPISGHRSVSWYQQTPGQGLQFLFEYFSETQRNKGNFPGRFSGRQFSNSRSEMNVSTLELGDSALYLCASSLVGSGANVLTFGAGSRLTVL.

The chain combines TRBV29-1 with TRBJ2-3; TCRdb calls TRBD1, which cannot be checked without DNA. The CDR3 is made up of 13 amino acids. CDR1 and CDR2 (germline): SQVTM, ANQGSEA. The CDR3 reads CSVTGLTGDTQYF.

V is TRBV12-3 or TRBV12-4 and J is TRBJ2-1; no DNA is available, so the TRBD2 call from TCRdb remains unchecked. This CDR3 spans 16 amino acids. The CDR3 region is CASSLQNSGRAGEQFF.

The chain carries TRBV29-1 and TRBJ2-7; no DNA is available, so the TRBD2 call from TCRdb remains unchecked. The germline V gene encodes CDR1 SQVTM and CDR2 ANQGSEA. The CDR3 is 18 residues long. CDR3 loop: CSVIRPSWSGLPTYEQYF.

This chain links TRBV7-2 with TRBJ2-3; TCRdb proposes TRBD2, but this gene call is untestable without DNA. Germline loops: CDR1 SGHTA, CDR2 FQGNSA. There are 15 residues in the CDR3. This CDR3 reads CASSSIVGEVDTQYF.